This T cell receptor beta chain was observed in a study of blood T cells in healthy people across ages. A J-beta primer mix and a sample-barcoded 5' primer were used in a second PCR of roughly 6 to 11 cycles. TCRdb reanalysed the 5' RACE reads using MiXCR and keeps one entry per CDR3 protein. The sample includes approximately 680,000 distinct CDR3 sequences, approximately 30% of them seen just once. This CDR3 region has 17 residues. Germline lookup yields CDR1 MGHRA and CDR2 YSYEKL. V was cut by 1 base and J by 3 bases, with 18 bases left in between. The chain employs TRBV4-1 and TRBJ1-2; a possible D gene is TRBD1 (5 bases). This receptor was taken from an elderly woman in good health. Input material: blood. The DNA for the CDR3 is TGCGCCAGCAGCCAAGTACGAGGCAGGGCGAGGGACTATGGCTACACCTTC. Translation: CASSQVRGRARDYGYTF.